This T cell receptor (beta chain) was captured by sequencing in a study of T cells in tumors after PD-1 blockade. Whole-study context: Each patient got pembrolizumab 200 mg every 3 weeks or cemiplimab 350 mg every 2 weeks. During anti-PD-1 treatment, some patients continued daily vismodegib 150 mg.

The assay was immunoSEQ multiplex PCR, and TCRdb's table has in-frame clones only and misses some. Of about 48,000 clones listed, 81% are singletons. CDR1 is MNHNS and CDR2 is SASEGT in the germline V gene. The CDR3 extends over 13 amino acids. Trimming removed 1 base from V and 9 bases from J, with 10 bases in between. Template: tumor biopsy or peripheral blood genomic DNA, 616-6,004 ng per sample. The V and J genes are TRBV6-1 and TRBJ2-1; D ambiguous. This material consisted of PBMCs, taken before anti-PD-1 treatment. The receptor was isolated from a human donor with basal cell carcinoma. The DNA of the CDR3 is TGTGCCAGCAGTGAAGGAGACGTCGGTGAGCAGTTCTTC. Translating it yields CASSEGDVGEQFF.